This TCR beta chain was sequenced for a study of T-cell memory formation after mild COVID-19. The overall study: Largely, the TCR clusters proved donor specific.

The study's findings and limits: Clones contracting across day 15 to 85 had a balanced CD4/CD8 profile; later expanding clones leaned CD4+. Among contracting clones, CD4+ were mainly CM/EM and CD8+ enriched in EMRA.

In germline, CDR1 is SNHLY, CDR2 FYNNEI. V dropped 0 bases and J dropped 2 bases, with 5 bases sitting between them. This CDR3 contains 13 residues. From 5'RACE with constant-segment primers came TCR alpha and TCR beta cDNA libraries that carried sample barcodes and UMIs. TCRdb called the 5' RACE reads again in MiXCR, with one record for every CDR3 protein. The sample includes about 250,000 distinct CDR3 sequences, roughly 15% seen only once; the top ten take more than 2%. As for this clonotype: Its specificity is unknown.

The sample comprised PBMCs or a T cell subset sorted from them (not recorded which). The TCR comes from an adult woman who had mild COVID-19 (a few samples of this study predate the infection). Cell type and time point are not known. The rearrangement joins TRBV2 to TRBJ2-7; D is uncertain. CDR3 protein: CASSEASTYEQYF. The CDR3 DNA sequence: TGTGCCAGCAGTGAAGCCTCTACCTACGAGCAGTACTTC.